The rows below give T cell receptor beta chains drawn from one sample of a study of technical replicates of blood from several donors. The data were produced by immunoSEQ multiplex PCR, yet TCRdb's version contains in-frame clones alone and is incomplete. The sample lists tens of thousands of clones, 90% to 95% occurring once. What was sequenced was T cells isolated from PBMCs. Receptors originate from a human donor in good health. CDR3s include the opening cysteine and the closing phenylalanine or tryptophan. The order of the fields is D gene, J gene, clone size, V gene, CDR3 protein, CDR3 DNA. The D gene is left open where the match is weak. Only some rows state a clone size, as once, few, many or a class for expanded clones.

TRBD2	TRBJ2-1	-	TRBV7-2	CASSWGLAGGNEQFF	TGTGCCAGCAGCTGGGGACTAGCGGGAGGTAATGAGCAGTTCTTC
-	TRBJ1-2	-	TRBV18	CASSLFTPPVGTGVGYTF	TGTGCCAGCTCACTATTCACCCCCCCGGTAGGCACCGGGGTTGGCTACACCTTC
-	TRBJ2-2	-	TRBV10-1	CARSSIGVDTGELFF	TGCGCCAGGAGCAGTATAGGGGTAGACACCGGGGAGCTGTTTTTT
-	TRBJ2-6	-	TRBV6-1	CASTMEGAGANVLTF	TGTGCCAGCACCATGGAGGGTGCTGGGGCCAACGTCCTGACTTTC
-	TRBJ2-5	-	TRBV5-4	CASSLGQVELQETQYF	TGTGCCAGCAGTTTAGGACAAGTCGAACTCCAAGAGACCCAGTACTTC
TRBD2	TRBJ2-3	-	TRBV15	CATSREGGRGTDTQYF	TGTGCCACCAGCAGAGAGGGGGGGAGAGGGACAGATACGCAGTATTTT
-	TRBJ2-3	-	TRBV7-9	CASRGGARTDTQYF	TGTGCCAGCAGGGGAGGAGCTCGCACAGATACGCAGTATTTT
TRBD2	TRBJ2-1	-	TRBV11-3	CASSIRTSVYNEQFF	TGTGCCAGCAGTATTAGGACTAGCGTTTACAATGAGCAGTTCTTC
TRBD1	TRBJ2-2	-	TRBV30	CAWGSGTGKLELFF	TGTGCCTGGGGGTCCGGGACAGGGAAGTTAGAGCTGTTTTTT
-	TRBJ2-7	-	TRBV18	CASSPPRRGQITYEQYF	TGTGCCAGCTCACCACCGAGACGAGGACAGATTACCTACGAGCAGTACTTC
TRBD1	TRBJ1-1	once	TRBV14	CASSLGQGAMNTEAFF	TGTGCCAGCAGTCTAGGACAGGGGGCGATGAACACTGAAGCTTTCTTT
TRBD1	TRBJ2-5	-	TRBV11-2	CASSFSDRKETQYF	TGTGCCAGCAGCTTTTCGGACAGGAAAGAGACCCAGTACTTC
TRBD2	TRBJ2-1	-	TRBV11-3	CASSYLAGSSYNEQFF	TGTGCCAGCAGCTATCTAGCGGGCAGCTCCTACAATGAGCAGTTCTTC
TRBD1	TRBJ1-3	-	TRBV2	CASSERDRIGNTIYF	TGTGCCAGCAGTGAGCGGGACAGAATCGGAAACACCATATATTTT
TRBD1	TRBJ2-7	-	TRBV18	CASSGTGGYEQYF	TGTGCCAGCTCCGGGACAGGAGGCTACGAGCAGTACTTC
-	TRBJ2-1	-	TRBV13	CASSLSNEQFF	TGTGCCAGCAGCCTGTCTAATGAGCAGTTCTTC